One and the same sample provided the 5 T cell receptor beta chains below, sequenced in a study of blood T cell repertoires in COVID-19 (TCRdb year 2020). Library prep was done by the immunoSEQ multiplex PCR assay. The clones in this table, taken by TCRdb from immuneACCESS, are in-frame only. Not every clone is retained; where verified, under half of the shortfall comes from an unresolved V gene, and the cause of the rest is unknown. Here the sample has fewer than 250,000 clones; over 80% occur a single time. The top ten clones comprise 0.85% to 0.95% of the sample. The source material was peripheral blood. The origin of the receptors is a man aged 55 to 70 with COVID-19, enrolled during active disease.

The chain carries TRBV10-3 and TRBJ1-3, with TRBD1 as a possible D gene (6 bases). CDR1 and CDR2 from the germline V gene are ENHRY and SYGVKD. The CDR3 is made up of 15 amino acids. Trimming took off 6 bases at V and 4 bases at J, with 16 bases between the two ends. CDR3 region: CAIRDSLTAGNTIYF. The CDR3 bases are TGTGCCATCAGGGACAGTCTCACGGCGGGAAACACCATATATTTT.

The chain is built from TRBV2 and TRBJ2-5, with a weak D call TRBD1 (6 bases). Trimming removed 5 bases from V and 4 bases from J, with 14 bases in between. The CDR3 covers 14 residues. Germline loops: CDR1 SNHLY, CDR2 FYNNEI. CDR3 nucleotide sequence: TGTGCCAGCAGTTATCGACAGGTAGCAGAGACCCAGTACTTC. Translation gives CASSYRQVAETQYF.

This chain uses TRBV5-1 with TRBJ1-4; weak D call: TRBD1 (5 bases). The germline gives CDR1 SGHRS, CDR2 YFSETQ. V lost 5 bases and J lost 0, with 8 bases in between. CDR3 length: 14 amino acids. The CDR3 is CASRTVATNEKLFF. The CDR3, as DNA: TGCGCCAGCAGGACAGTTGCAACTAATGAAAAACTGTTTTTT.

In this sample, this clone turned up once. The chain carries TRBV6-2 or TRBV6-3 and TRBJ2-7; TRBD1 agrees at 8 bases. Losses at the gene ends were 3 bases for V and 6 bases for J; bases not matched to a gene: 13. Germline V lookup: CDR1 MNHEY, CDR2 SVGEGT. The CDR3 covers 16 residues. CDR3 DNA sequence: TGTGCCAGCAGTTATCCCCCGCCAGGGGGCCTCTCCGAGCAGTACTTC. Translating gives CASSYPPPGGLSEQYF.

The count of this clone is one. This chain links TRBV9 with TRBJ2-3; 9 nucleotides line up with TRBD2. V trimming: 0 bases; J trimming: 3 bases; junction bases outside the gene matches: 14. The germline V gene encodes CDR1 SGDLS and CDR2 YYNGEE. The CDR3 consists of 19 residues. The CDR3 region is CASSVGGTGSGRFTDTQYF. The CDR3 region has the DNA TGTGCCAGCAGCGTAGGAGGAACTGGTAGCGGGAGATTTACAGATACGCAGTATTTT.